What follows are 31 T cell receptor beta chains derived from one specimen sequenced in a study of identical twins. TCRdb recomputed calls from the 5' RACE reads with MiXCR, one row per CDR3 protein. This sample has under 1 million distinct CDR3 sequences, with over 9% found just once. These data were also filed under a second study, of yellow fever vaccine responses in identical twins.

The specimen was PBMCs. The receptors originated from a woman aged 18-29 years in good health.

This clonotype came up a few times. The chain couples TRBV20-1 to TRBJ1-2, with 8 bases that match TRBD1. The CDR3 is 16 residues long. V shed 1 base, J shed 0 bases, and the junction held 7 bases outside the gene matches. Germline assignment: CDR1 DFQATT and CDR2 SNEGSKA (reference sequence). The DNA for the CDR3 is TGCAGTGCTAGAGCGAAGGGGACAGGAGCTAACTATGGCTACACCTTC. Protein product: CSARAKGTGANYGYTF.

The sample holds a few counts of this clonotype. The chain uses TRBV29-1 and TRBJ1-1; D not resolved. Trimming took 3 bases from V and 8 from J, leaving 4 bases between them. CDR1 and CDR2 from the germline V gene are SQVTM and ANQGSEA. The CDR3 runs to 9 residues. As DNA, the CDR3 is TGCAGCGTTGATCGGGAAGCTTTCTTT. Its translation is CSVDREAFF.

The rearrangement uses TRBV6-1 and TRBJ1-2; TRBD1 might be the D (5 bases). The germline V and J ends were trimmed by 5 bases and 2 bases, with 15 bases remaining between them. The CDR3 contains 15 residues. Germline V lookup: CDR1 MNHNS, CDR2 SASEGT. Here the CDR3 DNA reads TGTGCCAGCAGTCCCAAGGGGAAGGGCAACTATGGCTACACCTTC. As protein: CASSPKGKGNYGYTF.

The chain has TRBV6-5 and TRBJ1-1; no clear D. The ends were cut back, 2 bases at V and 1 base at J, with 8 bases in the middle. CDR3 length: 14 residues. Per germline, CDR1 MNHEY and CDR2 SVGAGI. The CDR3 DNA reads TGTGCCAGCAGTTACGGGGTAGGGAACACTGAAGCTTTCTTT. Its protein product is CASSYGVGNTEAFF.

This clonotype came up many times. V is TRBV6-6 and J is TRBJ1-1; D may be TRBD1 (6 bases). CDR3 size: 13 residues. Germline CDR1 is MNHNY and CDR2 is SVGAGI (reference sequence). The ends were cut back, 6 bases at V and 1 base at J, with 9 bases in the middle. The CDR3 is CASRTTGNTEAFF. The CDR3 coding sequence is TGTGCCAGCAGAACGACAGGGAACACTGAAGCTTTCTTT.

This clonotype was seen a handful of times. This sequence joins TRBV20-1 and TRBJ2-1; TRBD2 aligns across 10 bases. The V segment lost 0 bases and the J segment 3 bases; nucleotides outside the gene matches: 2. The CDR3 length is 15 residues. Germline V lookup: CDR1 DFQATT, CDR2 SNEGSKA (reference sequence). CDR3 DNA sequence: TGCAGTGCTAGAGATGGACTAGCGGTCTACAATGAGCAGTTCTTC. As protein: CSARDGLAVYNEQFF.

The chain combines TRBV15 with TRBJ2-5; 10 bases match TRBD2. This CDR3 has 16 amino acids. Germline assignment: CDR1 LNHNV and CDR2 YYDKDF (reference sequence). Trimming cost V 0 bases and J 4 bases; bases outside gene matches: 5. The CDR3 DNA follows: TGTGCCACCAGCAGAGATAGACGACTAGCGGGAGAGACCCAGTACTTC. Protein product: CATSRDRRLAGETQYF.

The chain recombines TRBV12-3 or TRBV12-4 with TRBJ2-1; the D is unclear. The CDR3 contains 15 residues. V lost 6 bases and J lost 5, with 17 bases in between. CDR3: CASSLLGQPNNEQFF. CDR3 in DNA: TGTGCCAGCAGCCTCCTAGGCCAGCCCAACAATGAGCAGTTCTTC.

This clonotype was seen a few times. This chain connects TRBV12-3 or TRBV12-4 to TRBJ2-5, with D perhaps matching TRBD2 (7 bases). V was clipped by 7 bases and J by 7 bases, with 16 bases between them. This CDR3 comprises 13 residues. CDR3 nucleotide sequence: TGTGCCAGCAACCAAAACAGGGAGGGGACCCAGTACTTC. This codes for CASNQNREGTQYF.

This rearrangement joins TRBV5-6 to TRBJ2-7, with TRBD2 as a possible D gene (5 bases). The germline CDR1 and CDR2 sequences are SGHDT and YYEEEE. This CDR3 comprises 13 residues. The chain's CDR3 is CASSLYSLWERYV. CDR3 nucleotide sequence: TGTGCCAGCAGCTTGTATAGCTTATGGGAGCGGTACGTC.

The chain has TRBV12-3 or TRBV12-4 and TRBJ2-5, with 7 nucleotides matching TRBD2. Trimming cost V 3 bases and J 9 bases; bases outside gene matches: 10. This CDR3 is built from 14 residues. The CDR3 nucleotides read TGTGCCAGCAGTTTCTTTAGCGGGCCCACCGCCCAGTACTTC. This gives the protein CASSFFSGPTAQYF.

In this sample, this clonotype turned up a few times. The rearrangement links TRBV28 to TRBJ1-4; D may be TRBD1 (6 bases). The CDR3 is made up of 15 amino acids. In germline, CDR1 is MDHEN, CDR2 SYDVKM. Trimming left V 4 bases short and J 9 bases short, with 18 bases between. CDR3 sequence (DNA): TGTGCCAGCAGTTCGGCCGGGACAACGAAGAAAAAACTGTTTTTT. Its translation: CASSSAGTTKKKLFF.

In this sample, this clonotype turned up a few times. The genes are TRBV29-1 and TRBJ2-3, with TRBD2 as a possible D gene (8 bases). The CDR3 is made up of 16 amino acids. Looked up from germline, CDR1 is SQVTM and CDR2 is ANQGSEA. V lost 7 bases and J lost 2, with 22 bases in between. In DNA, the CDR3 is TGCAGCGCCGGGGGGGCCTACAGGGGCCCCACAGATACGCAGTATTTT. The encoded protein is CSAGGAYRGPTDTQYF.

The rearrangement joins TRBV20-1 to TRBJ1-1, with TRBD1 identical over 7 bases. Germline V gene data show CDR1 as DFQATT and CDR2 as SNEGSKA (reference sequence). Germline trimming cut 3 bases from V and 2 bases from J; bases unmatched to any gene: 9. The length of the CDR3 is 15 residues. The DNA of the CDR3 is TGCAGTGCTAGCAGCGGGACAGTACTAAACACTGAAGCTTTCTTT. This encodes CSASSGTVLNTEAFF.

This clonotype was recorded at least ten times. The V and J genes are TRBV12-3 or TRBV12-4 and TRBJ2-7; 7 nucleotides line up with TRBD1. This CDR3 is 13 amino acids long. J was trimmed by 6 bases and V by 6 bases; bases with no gene match: 8. CDR3 nucleotides: TGTGCCAGCAGGGGGACAGAGGGGTTCGAGCAGTACTTC. Residues: CASRGTEGFEQYF.

This clonotype was recorded many times. The chain couples TRBV12-3 or TRBV12-4 to TRBJ1-2; D is uncertain. The CDR3 contains 13 residues. Trimming took off 6 bases at V and 4 bases at J, with 12 bases between the two ends. CDR3 in amino acids: CASRTLPSYGYTF. CDR3 DNA: TGTGCCAGCAGAACCCTCCCCTCCTATGGCTACACCTTC.

The CDR3: CSVETSGGPEQYF. The CDR3 DNA reads TGCAGCGTTGAGACGAGTGGCGGACCGGAGCAGTACTTC. This chain joins TRBV29-1 and TRBJ2-7; D unclear. The CDR3 is made up of 13 amino acids. V lost 3 bases, J lost 7 bases, and 16 bases lay in between. Germline CDR1 and CDR2: SQVTM and ANQGSEA.

This clonotype was picked up many times. The chain carries TRBV6-5 and TRBJ2-1; 9 nucleotides align to TRBD1. Germline CDR1 and CDR2: MNHEY and SVGAGI. The junction had 6 bases not matched to a gene; V was cut back by 6 bases and J by 3 bases. CDR3 length: 15 residues. In nucleotides, the CDR3 is TGTGCCAGCAGATACGGGACAGGGTACTACAATGAGCAGTTCTTC. Protein sequence: CASRYGTGYYNEQFF.

This clonotype was seen a few times. The V gene is TRBV10-3, the J gene TRBJ2-3; perhaps D is TRBD1 or TRBD2 (5 bases each). The germline V gene encodes CDR1 ENHRY and CDR2 SYGVKD. The CDR3 covers 15 residues. Trimming left V 3 bases short and J 2 bases short, with 12 bases between. CDR3 in amino acids: CAISDLVGATDTQYF. CDR3 coding DNA: TGTGCCATCAGTGACCTTGTCGGGGCCACAGATACGCAGTATTTT.

The chain carries TRBV29-1 and TRBJ2-1; D call uncertain. Per germline, CDR1 SQVTM and CDR2 ANQGSEA. The CDR3 runs to 13 residues. Deletions cut 5 bases from V and 7 bases from J, with 15 bases between. CDR3: CSVIQSSGNEQFF. The CDR3 region has the DNA TGCAGCGTTATCCAGAGTAGTGGGAATGAGCAGTTCTTC.

This sequence joins TRBV2 and TRBJ2-3, with 10 positions matching TRBD2. Trimming at V came to 4 bases and at J to 2 bases, leaving 21 bases not matched to a gene. CDR1 SNHLY and CDR2 FYNNEI come from the germline V gene. This CDR3 is built from 21 residues. In nucleotides, the CDR3 is TGTGCCAGCAGTGTTTTGGCTAGCGGGAGTAGCAAAAGCAGAATCACAGATACGCAGTATTTT. This sequence encodes CASSVLASGSSKSRITDTQYF.

The V and J genes are TRBV7-9 and TRBJ1-2, with D maybe TRBD1 (5 bases). The germline V gene encodes CDR1 SEHNR and CDR2 FQNEAQ (reference sequence). The V gene lost 5 bases and the J gene lost 4 bases, with 17 bases spanning the gap. This CDR3 is built from 15 residues. The CDR3 nucleotides are TGTGCCAGCAGCCCGCCGGGGACGGCCCCCTATGGCTACACCTTC. Its protein product is CASSPPGTAPYGYTF.

This clonotype has a handful of counts. The chain joins TRBV12-3 or TRBV12-4 to TRBJ1-2; TRBD1 matches at 9 bases. The CDR3 has 13 residues. The ends lost 8 bases at V and 5 bases at J; junction bases unmatched: 6. DNA for the CDR3: TGTGCCAGCCGGGCCGGGACAGGGTATGGCTACACCTTC. Amino acid sequence: CASRAGTGYGYTF.

This chain joins TRBV28 and TRBJ2-7; D not certain. Germline assignment: CDR1 MDHEN and CDR2 SYDVKM. This CDR3 region has 11 residues. With 5 bases removed from V and 5 bases from J, the gap between germline ends came to 7 bases. The CDR3 DNA is TGTGCCAGCAGTCGCCCGAACGAGCAGTACTTC. Translation: CASSRPNEQYF.

This clonotype has a handful of counts. The rearrangement links TRBV15 to TRBJ2-7; TRBD2 matches at 11 bases. The CDR3 loop spans 16 amino acids. Germline V lookup: CDR1 LNHNV, CDR2 YYDKDF (reference sequence). The J segment lost 2 bases and the V segment lost 0 bases, leaving 3 bases of the junction unmatched. The CDR3 DNA reads TGTGCCACCAGCAGAGATGTACTAGCGGGAGCCTACGAGCAGTACTTC. This codes for CATSRDVLAGAYEQYF.

For the CDR3, the DNA is TGTGCCAGCAGTCCAACAGTGACAGGGGGGGCCCAGCCCCAGCATTTT. It encodes CASSPTVTGGAQPQHF. This rearrangement joins TRBV12-3 or TRBV12-4 to TRBJ1-5; 9 nucleotides match TRBD1. Unmatched junction bases numbered 12, after V lost 5 bases and J lost 7 bases. The CDR3 is 16 amino acids.

This clonotype has ten or more counts. V and J are TRBV4-1 and TRBJ2-7; 7 positions agree with TRBD2. Germline V lookup: CDR1 MGHRA, CDR2 YSYEKL. Germline trimming cut 3 bases from V and 6 bases from J; bases unmatched to any gene: 14. The CDR3 has 16 amino acids. The CDR3 spells CASSQIGGGEILEQYF. The CDR3 bases are TGCGCCAGCAGCCAGATTGGGGGGGGGGAGATTCTCGAGCAGTACTTC.

This clonotype was seen a handful of times. The chain carries TRBV18 and TRBJ1-5; no clear D gene. The V and J ends lost 3 bases and 6 bases respectively, with 9 bases between them. In germline, CDR1 is KGHSH, CDR2 LQKENI. There are 13 residues in the CDR3. The CDR3 sequence: CASSPVGSQPQHF. DNA for the CDR3: TGTGCCAGCTCACCCGTGGGGAGTCAGCCCCAGCATTTT.

The chain recombines TRBV18 with TRBJ2-5, with TRBD1 matching 7 bases. Germline trimming cut 4 bases from V and 2 bases from J; bases unmatched to any gene: 10. This CDR3 region has 16 residues. CDR1 is KGHSH and CDR2 is LQKENI in the germline V gene. CDR3 coding DNA: TGTGCCAGCTCACGAAACAGGGGCTGGAGGCAAGAGACCCAGTACTTC. This translates into CASSRNRGWRQETQYF.

The table lists this clonotype with a few counts. V and J are TRBV5-1 and TRBJ2-5; 13 positions agree with TRBD2. The CDR3 has 17 amino acids. The trim removed 4 bases at V and 0 bases at J, leaving 6 bases unmatched. Germline lookup yields CDR1 SGHRS and CDR2 YFSETQ. This chain's CDR3 is CASSPGLAGVNQETQYF. Written as DNA, the CDR3 is TGCGCCAGCAGCCCCGGACTAGCGGGAGTAAACCAAGAGACCCAGTACTTC.

This chain uses TRBV3-1 with TRBJ2-1, with unresolved D. The germline V gene encodes CDR1 LGHDT and CDR2 YNNKEL (reference sequence). The CDR3 totals 13 residues. V was pared by 0 bases and J by 10 bases, with 10 bases between. The CDR3 here is CASSQDLWSEQFF. CDR3 in DNA: TGTGCCAGCAGCCAAGATCTGTGGTCGGAGCAGTTCTTC.